Below are 4 T cell receptor beta chains sequenced from a single sample in a study of blood T cell repertoires in COVID-19. Sequencing was performed with immunoSEQ multiplex PCR; in TCRdb, only in-frame clones are kept and a portion is missing. The sample holds 190,000 or so clones, 70% to 85% seen once. The material sequenced was peripheral blood. These receptor sequences come from an elderly woman with acute or convalescent COVID-19.

The V and J genes are TRBV7-3 and TRBJ1-1, with unresolved D. Germline loops: CDR1 SGHTA, CDR2 FQGTGA. The CDR3 runs to 16 residues. Trimming removed 5 bases at V and 0 bases at J, with 16 bases between. CDR3 in DNA: TGTGCCAGCAGCCAAGAGGGCCCCAGACTGAACACTGAAGCTTTCTTT. Its protein product is CASSQEGPRLNTEAFF. The variable domain in full, completed from reference TRBV7-3 and TRBJ1-1, reads GAGVSQTPSNKVTEKGKYVELRCDPISGHTALYWYRQSLGQGPEFLIYFQGTGAADDSGLPNDRFFAVRPEGSVSTLKIQRTERGDSAVYLCASSQEGPRLNTEAFFGQGTRLTVV.

The chain joins TRBV9 to TRBJ2-1, with D possibly matching TRBD2 (5 bases). Germline V gene data show CDR1 as SGDLS and CDR2 as YYNGEE. The CDR3 covers 15 residues. The V end lost 1 base, the J end lost 5 bases, and 13 bases lay between the germline ends. The CDR3 DNA sequence: TGTGCCAGCAGCGTACTAGCTAGAGCCGACAATGAGCAGTTCTTC. It encodes CASSVLARADNEQFF. Full variable domain (remainder filled in from reference TRBV9 and TRBJ2-1): DSGVTQTPKHLITATGQRVTLRCSPRSGDLSVYWYQQSLDQGLQFLIQYYNGEERAKGNILERFSAQQFPDLHSELNLSSLELGDSALYFCASSVLARADNEQFFGPGTRLTVL.

The chain combines TRBV19 with TRBJ2-3; possible D gene TRBD1, 6 bases. CDR3 length: 15 residues. The germline V gene has CDR1 LNHDA and CDR2 SQIVND (reference sequence). V was shortened by 1 base and J by 4 bases, with 12 bases between the two germline ends. The CDR3 is CASSIGAGAADTQYF. CDR3 coding DNA: TGTGCCAGTAGTATAGGGGCAGGGGCCGCAGATACGCAGTATTTT. Full variable domain (missing parts from reference TRBV19 and TRBJ2-3): DGGITQSPKYLFRKEGQNVTLSCEQNLNHDAMYWYRQDPGQGLRLIYYSQIVNDFQKGDIAEGYSVSREKKESFPLTVTSAQKNPTAFYLCASSIGAGAADTQYFGPGTRLTVL.

This clone has a single count. The J gene is TRBJ2-1, the V gene TRBV3-1 (or the pseudogene TRBV3-2), with 7 bases matching TRBD1. J was trimmed by 4 bases and V by 4 bases; bases with no gene match: 7. In germline, CDR1 is LGHDT, CDR2 YNNKEL (reference sequence). The CDR3 extends over 15 amino acids. CDR3 residues: CASSPWGTEYNEQFF. In DNA form, the CDR3 reads TGTGCCAGCAGCCCTTGGGGGACAGAATACAATGAGCAGTTCTTC.